The 21 T cell receptor beta chains below all came from one sample that was sequenced in a study of blood T cell repertoires in COVID-19. Profiling relied on immunoSEQ multiplex PCR, and the TCRdb table lists in-frame clones only, not all of them. The sample has about 58,000 clones, around 81% seen once. Sequenced: peripheral blood. These receptors all come from a human donor in a cohort sampled during active COVID-19.

This clone was recorded only once. This chain joins TRBV7-6 and TRBJ2-7; TRBD1 agrees at 10 bases. The CDR3 covers 15 residues. The J segment lost 5 bases and the V segment lost 3 bases, leaving 7 bases of the junction unmatched. The germline gives CDR1 SGHVS, CDR2 FNYEAQ. The CDR3 DNA reads TGTGCCAGCAGCTTTGACAGGGGGCCGGTCCACGAGCAGTACTTC. It translates to CASSFDRGPVHEQYF.

The V gene is TRBV11-2, the J gene TRBJ1-2, with unresolved D. Per germline, CDR1 SGHAT and CDR2 FQNNGV. CDR3 length equals 16 residues. V lost 0 bases, J lost 4 bases, and 15 bases lay in between. The CDR3 reads CASSLDAGPRGYGYTF. CDR3 nucleotides: TGTGCCAGCAGCTTAGATGCGGGTCCCCGTGGCTATGGCTACACCTTC.

The chain couples TRBV6-2 or TRBV6-3 to TRBJ2-3, with 8 bases aligning to TRBD2. Germline V lookup: CDR1 MNHEY, CDR2 SVGEGT. V shed 5 bases and J 5 bases; nucleotides not matched to a gene: 6. The CDR3 is made up of 14 amino acids. The CDR3 is CASSPRAGVDTQYF. The CDR3 nucleotides read TGTGCCAGCAGTCCCAGAGCGGGAGTAGATACGCAGTATTTT.

J is TRBJ2-2 and V is TRBV19; possible D gene TRBD2, 6 bases. Germline V gives CDR1 LNHDA, CDR2 SQIVND (reference sequence). The CDR3 runs to 15 residues. V was pared by 6 bases and J by 0 bases, with 11 bases between. The CDR3 sequence is CASRGLPANTGELFF. As DNA, the CDR3 is TGTGCCAGTAGGGGACTTCCCGCGAACACCGGGGAGCTGTTTTTT.

The chain links TRBV28 to TRBJ1-3, with D possibly TRBD1 on 5 matching bases. The CDR3 covers 15 residues. The germline V gene encodes CDR1 MDHEN and CDR2 SYDVKM. Trimming left V 5 bases short and J 7 bases short, with 18 bases between. The DNA of the CDR3 is TGTGCCAGCAGTCACACACAGTGGGCAGGGAACACCATATATTTT. It codes for CASSHTQWAGNTIYF. The full variable domain, with the rest looked up from reference TRBV28 and TRBJ1-3, is DVKVTQSSRYLVKRTGEKVFLECVQDMDHENMFWYRQDPGLGLRLIYFSYDVKMKEKGDIPEGYSVSREKKERFSLILESASTNQTSMYLCASSHTQWAGNTIYFGEGSWLTVV.

This clone has just a few counts. The V gene is TRBV10-1, the J gene TRBJ2-2, with D possibly matching TRBD1 (6 bases). Germline assignment: CDR1 WNHNN and CDR2 SYGVQD (reference sequence). The CDR3 consists of 13 residues. Trimming took 6 bases from V and 1 from J, leaving 6 bases between them. CDR3 coding DNA: TGCGCCAGCAGGGACAGGAACACCGGGGAGCTGTTTTTT. It specifies CASRDRNTGELFF.

CDR3 sequence (DNA): TGTGCCAGTAGTCCCTCCGGGACTAGCAATGAGCAGTTCTTC. It is translated as CASSPSGTSNEQFF. The chain couples TRBV19 to TRBJ2-1; 8 bases agree with TRBD2. The CDR3 consists of 14 residues. With V trimmed by 5 bases and J by 6 bases, 6 bases remained unmatched. CDR1 LNHDA and CDR2 SQIVND come from the germline V gene (reference sequence). Together with reference TRBV19 and TRBJ2-1, the CDR3 gives the full variable domain: DGGITQSPKYLFRKEGQNVTLSCEQNLNHDAMYWYRQDPGQGLRLIYYSQIVNDFQKGDIAEGYSVSREKKESFPLTVTSAQKNPTAFYLCASSPSGTSNEQFFGPGTRLTVL.

This clone was counted a few times. V and J are TRBV9 and TRBJ2-1, with a possible D match to TRBD2 (5 bases). With 9 bases removed from V and 9 bases from J, the gap between germline ends came to 28 bases. The germline V gene encodes CDR1 SGDLS and CDR2 YYNGEE. CDR3 length: 16 residues. The CDR3 coding sequence is TGTGCCACCCCCCATAACGAGGAAACGAGGAGGCGTGAGCAGTTCTTC. This sequence encodes CATPHNEETRRREQFF.

The chain has TRBV19 and TRBJ1-3; D is unresolved. CDR1 and CDR2 from the germline V gene are LNHDA and SQIVND (reference sequence). The CDR3 consists of 14 residues. With 8 bases removed from V and 0 bases from J, the gap between germline ends came to 11 bases. CDR3 DNA: TGTGCCAGTTCCCTGGGCCCCTCTGGAAACACCATATATTTT. Translated, it gives CASSLGPSGNTIYF.

The V and J genes are TRBV5-6 and TRBJ2-7; 8 bases line up with TRBD1. Germline V lookup: CDR1 SGHDT, CDR2 YYEEEE. Unmatched junction bases numbered 4, after V lost 5 bases and J lost 3 bases. The CDR3 totals 13 residues. CDR3 sequence reads: CASSPGGYYEQYF. The CDR3 coding sequence is TGTGCCAGCAGTCCAGGGGGCTACTACGAGCAGTACTTC. Variable domain in full (rest from reference TRBV5-6 and TRBJ2-7): DAGVTQSPTHLIKTRGQQVTLRCSPKSGHDTVSWYQQALGQGPQFIFQYYEEEERQRGNFPDRFSGHQFPNYSSELNVNALLLGDSALYLCASSPGGYYEQYFGPGTRLTVT.

This clone has a handful of counts. V usage is TRBV6-6 and J usage is TRBJ2-5, with 9 bases identical to TRBD1. The CDR3 is 15 amino acids. CDR1 is MNHNY, CDR2 SVGAGI, per germline (reference sequence). Trimming took 5 bases from V and 7 from J; bases not matched to a gene: 11. CDR3 sequence (DNA): TGTGCCAGCAGTCGGGGACAGGGTCCTTCAGGGACCCAGTACTTC. Its protein is CASSRGQGPSGTQYF.

This clone has only one observation. The V gene is TRBV3-1 (or the pseudogene TRBV3-2), the J gene TRBJ1-1; 9 bases are a match to TRBD1. CDR1 and CDR2 from the germline V gene are LGHDT and YNNKEL (reference sequence). The CDR3 spans 15 residues. Trimming took 4 bases from V and 5 from J; bases not matched to a gene: 8. Here the CDR3 reads CASSPPGQGSTEAFF. DNA of the CDR3: TGTGCCAGCAGCCCTCCGGGACAGGGTAGTACTGAAGCTTTCTTT.

The V call is TRBV5-1, the J call TRBJ2-7, with 7 bases matching TRBD2. The J segment lost 2 bases and the V segment lost 4 bases, leaving 6 bases of the junction unmatched. CDR3 length: 14 residues. Germline V gene sequence: CDR1 SGHRS, CDR2 YFSETQ. The CDR3 nucleotides are TGCGCCAGCAGCCGTCGGGGGGAGCCCTACGAGCAGTACTTC. This translates into CASSRRGEPYEQYF.

This clone was counted between two and nine times. The chain uses TRBV11-1 and TRBJ1-1; the match to TRBD1 covers 7 bases. Germline V gene sequence: CDR1 SGHAT, CDR2 FQDESV (reference sequence). The J segment lost 0 bases and the V segment lost 4 bases, leaving 2 bases of the junction unmatched. The CDR3 totals 14 residues. Here the CDR3 reads CASSWGTVNTEAFF. CDR3 nucleotide sequence: TGTGCCAGCAGCTGGGGGACAGTGAACACTGAAGCTTTCTTT.

The V gene is TRBV10-1, the J gene TRBJ2-2; D remains unclear. Germline CDR1 reads WNHNN; CDR2 reads SYGVQD (reference sequence). The CDR3 loop spans 13 amino acids. Trimming shortened V by 2 bases and J by 5 bases, and 6 bases separated the two germline ends. The CDR3 DNA follows: TGCGCCAGCAGTGAGGTCGGGACCGGGGAGCTGTTTTTT. It specifies CASSEVGTGELFF.

This chain connects TRBV14 to TRBJ1-1, with D possibly TRBD1 on 6 matching bases. Germline lookup yields CDR1 SGHDN and CDR2 FVKESK. V lost 4 bases, J lost 5 bases, and 11 bases lay in between. The CDR3 runs to 13 residues. CDR3: CASSRLTGTEAFF. The CDR3 coding sequence is TGTGCCAGCAGCCGCCTGACAGGTACTGAAGCTTTCTTT.

This clone was seen once. The V call is TRBV6-5, the J call TRBJ1-5; 8 bases line up with TRBD1. The germline CDR1 and CDR2 sequences are MNHEY and SVGAGI. The V segment lost 9 bases and the J segment 2 bases; nucleotides outside the gene matches: 3. This CDR3 comprises 13 residues. CDR3 residues: CASETGGNQPQHF. The DNA of the CDR3 is TGTGCCAGTGAGACAGGGGGCAATCAGCCCCAGCATTTT.

J is TRBJ2-7 and V is TRBV6-2 or TRBV6-3, with 10 bases identical to TRBD1. Germline assignment: CDR1 MNHEY and CDR2 SVGEGT. The CDR3 sequence is 14 residues long. The ends lost 5 bases at V and 3 bases at J; junction bases unmatched: 4. The CDR3 loop reads CASSDGQGVYEQYF. CDR3 nucleotides: TGTGCCAGCAGTGACGGACAGGGGGTCTACGAGCAGTACTTC.

The chain joins TRBV7-9 to TRBJ2-5, with 7 bases identical to TRBD2. CDR1 and CDR2 (germline): SEHNR, FQNEAQ (reference sequence). The ends lost 4 bases at V and 7 bases at J; junction bases unmatched: 18. This CDR3 has 17 amino acids. This chain's CDR3 is CASSSPLAATRFVTQYF. CDR3 nucleotides: TGTGCCAGCAGCTCCCCCCTAGCGGCGACTAGGTTTGTGACCCAGTACTTC.

The chain uses TRBV6-5 and TRBJ1-2, with 9 bases matching TRBD1. Germline V gives CDR1 MNHEY, CDR2 SVGAGI. This CDR3 is 14 amino acids long. The J segment lost 4 bases and the V segment lost 8 bases, leaving 8 bases of the junction unmatched. CDR3 amino acids: CASAMGTGLYGYTF. In DNA, the CDR3 is TGTGCCAGCGCCATGGGGACAGGGCTCTATGGCTACACCTTC.

The chain recombines TRBV19 with TRBJ2-7; 11 bases match TRBD1. After removal of 6 bases from V and 4 bases from J, the junction contained 5 bases not matched to a gene. Germline CDR1 LNHDA, CDR2 SQIVND (reference sequence). The CDR3 extends over 14 amino acids. The CDR3 reads CASSADRGPYEQYF. The DNA for the CDR3 is TGTGCCAGTAGCGCGGACAGGGGGCCTTACGAGCAGTACTTC.